What follows are 10 T cell receptor beta chains derived from one specimen sequenced in a study of blood T cell repertoires in COVID-19. TCRdb keeps only in-frame clones here, not all; method: immunoSEQ multiplex PCR. Of some 99,000 clones listed, around three quarters are singletons. The specimen was peripheral blood. The source of these receptors is a human donor in a cohort sampled during active or convalescent COVID-19.

This clone was detected only once. The chain has TRBV5-6 and TRBJ2-3, with 8 bases matching TRBD2. This CDR3 region has 14 residues. Germline lookup yields CDR1 SGHDT and CDR2 YYEEEE. V lost 0 bases to trimming and J lost 8 bases; unmatched junction nucleotides: 5. The CDR3 loop reads CASSLVTSVGTQYF. The DNA for the CDR3 is TGTGCCAGCAGCTTGGTGACTAGCGTCGGTACGCAGTATTTT.

Here the CDR3 reads CSASAQLDYEQYF. CDR3 nucleotides: TGCAGTGCTAGTGCGCAACTAGACTACGAGCAGTACTTC. V gene TRBV20-1 combines with J gene TRBJ2-7; possible D gene TRBD2, 5 bases. This CDR3 has 13 amino acids. Trimming took off 3 bases at V and 3 bases at J, with 12 bases between the two ends. Germline V CDR1 and CDR2: DFQATT, SNEGSKA (reference sequence).

This clone occurred once. This chain uses TRBV18 with TRBJ2-1, with 7 positions matching TRBD1. The CDR3 sequence is 17 residues long. Germline V lookup: CDR1 KGHSH, CDR2 LQKENI. V shed 3 bases, J shed 6 bases, and the junction held 14 bases outside the gene matches. CDR3 sequence (DNA): TGTGCCAGCTCACCGGCCCTCGGGACAGCCAGCTCCAATGAGCAGTTCTTC. Its translation: CASSPALGTASSNEQFF.

The rearrangement uses TRBV27 and TRBJ2-3; unclear D gene. The CDR3 has 13 amino acids. Germline loops: CDR1 MNHEY, CDR2 SMNVEV (reference sequence). The V gene lost 3 bases and the J gene lost 0 bases, with 4 bases spanning the gap. The CDR3 sequence is CASSFSSTDTQYF. The DNA of the CDR3 is TGTGCCAGCAGTTTTTCTAGCACAGATACGCAGTATTTT.

The chain recombines TRBV9 with TRBJ2-3, with 10 bases lining up with TRBD1. V trimming: 3 bases; J trimming: 4 bases; junction bases outside the gene matches: 5. This CDR3 region has 15 residues. The germline gives CDR1 SGDLS, CDR2 YYNGEE. For the CDR3, the DNA is TGTGCCAGCAGCGAAGACAGGGGGCTAGCAGATACGCAGTATTTT. This translates into CASSEDRGLADTQYF.

V usage is TRBV27 and J usage is TRBJ2-1; 7 positions agree with TRBD2. The ends lost 6 bases at V and 4 bases at J; junction bases unmatched: 21. Germline CDR1 reads MNHEY; CDR2 reads SMNVEV (reference sequence). CDR3 size: 19 residues. The chain's CDR3 is CASRQRRESPFPEYNEQFF. CDR3 coding DNA: TGTGCCAGCAGACAACGGCGGGAGTCCCCCTTCCCGGAATACAATGAGCAGTTCTTC.

Remarks on this clone: In the same sample, other DNA sequences code for this CDR3. This chain uses TRBV5-1 with TRBJ2-7, with TRBD2 identical over 7 bases. The length of the CDR3 is 14 residues. Germline V lookup: CDR1 SGHRS, CDR2 YFSETQ. With V trimmed by 4 bases and J by 0 bases, 4 bases remained unmatched. The CDR3 sequence: CASSPSGISYEQYF. In DNA, the CDR3 is TGCGCCAGCAGCCCGAGCGGGATCTCCTACGAGCAGTACTTC.

The gene calls are TRBV15 and TRBJ2-5; D may be TRBD2 (5 bases). The CDR3 is made up of 13 amino acids. CDR1 is LNHNV, CDR2 YYDKDF, per germline (reference sequence). V lost 1 base and J lost 4, with 7 bases in between. CDR3 residues: CATSRGRGETQYF. CDR3 coding DNA: TGTGCCACCAGCAGAGGCCGGGGAGAGACCCAGTACTTC.

In its sample, this clone was seen a few times. The chain combines TRBV4-3 with TRBJ1-1; 7 nucleotides match TRBD1. The length of the CDR3 is 15 residues. The V gene end was trimmed by 4 bases and the J gene end by 1 base; junction bases not matched to a gene: 6. In germline, CDR1 is LGHNA, CDR2 YSLEER. CDR3 DNA sequence: TGCGCCAGCAGCCGAGAAAGACAGGGGAACACTGAAGCTTTCTTT. Its protein product is CASSRERQGNTEAFF.

This chain uses TRBV7-2 with TRBJ2-2; no clear D gene. Germline CDR1 and CDR2: SGHTA and FQGNSA. The CDR3 spans 16 residues. Trimming removed 4 bases at V and 1 base at J, with 13 bases between. As DNA, the CDR3 is TGTGCCAGCAGCTCTCGTCTGAAGCGGAACACCGGGGAGCTGTTTTTT. Protein product: CASSSRLKRNTGELFF.